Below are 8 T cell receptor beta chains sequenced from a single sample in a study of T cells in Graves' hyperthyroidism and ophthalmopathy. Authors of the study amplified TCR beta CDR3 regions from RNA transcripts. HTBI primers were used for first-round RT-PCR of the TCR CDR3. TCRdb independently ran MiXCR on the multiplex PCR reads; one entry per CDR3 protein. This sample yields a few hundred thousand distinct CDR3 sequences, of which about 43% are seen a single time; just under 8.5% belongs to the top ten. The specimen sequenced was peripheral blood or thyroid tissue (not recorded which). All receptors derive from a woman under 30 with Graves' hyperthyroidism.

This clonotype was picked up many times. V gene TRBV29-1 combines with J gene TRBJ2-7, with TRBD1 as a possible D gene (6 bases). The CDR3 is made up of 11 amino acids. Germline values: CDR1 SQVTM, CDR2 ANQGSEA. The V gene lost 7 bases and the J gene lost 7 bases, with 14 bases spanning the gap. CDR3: CSAGQTKEQYF. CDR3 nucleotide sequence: TGCAGCGCCGGACAGACTAAAGAGCAGTACTTC.

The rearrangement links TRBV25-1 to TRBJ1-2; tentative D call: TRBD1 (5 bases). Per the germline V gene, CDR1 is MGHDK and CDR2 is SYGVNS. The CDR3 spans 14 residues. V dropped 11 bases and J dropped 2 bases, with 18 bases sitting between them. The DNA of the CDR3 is TGTGCCGTAGGTGGGGGAGTTTCAAACTATGGCTACACCTTC. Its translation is CAVGGGVSNYGYTF.

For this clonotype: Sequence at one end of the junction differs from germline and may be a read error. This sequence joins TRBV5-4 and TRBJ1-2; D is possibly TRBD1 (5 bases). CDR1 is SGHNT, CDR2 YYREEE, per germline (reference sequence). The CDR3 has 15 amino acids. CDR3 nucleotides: TGTGCCACCAGCTTGGTAGGGGAAGAAAACTATGGCTACACCTTC. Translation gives CATSLVGEENYGYTF.

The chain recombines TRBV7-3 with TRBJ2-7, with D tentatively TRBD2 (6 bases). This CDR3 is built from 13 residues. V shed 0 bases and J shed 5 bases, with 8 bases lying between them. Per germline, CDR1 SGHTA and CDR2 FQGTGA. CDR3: CASSLTGEDEQYF. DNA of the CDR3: TGTGCCAGCAGCTTAACGGGGGAGGACGAGCAGTACTTC.

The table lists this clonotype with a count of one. DNA for the CDR3: TGCGCCAGCAGCATTCGACAGACGAACACTGAAGCTTTCTTT. Amino acid sequence: CASSIRQTNTEAFF. This chain links TRBV4-1 with TRBJ1-1, with D perhaps matching TRBD1 (5 bases). This CDR3 has 14 amino acids. Germline lookup yields CDR1 MGHRA and CDR2 YSYEKL. V dropped 5 bases and J dropped 1 base, with 11 bases sitting between them.

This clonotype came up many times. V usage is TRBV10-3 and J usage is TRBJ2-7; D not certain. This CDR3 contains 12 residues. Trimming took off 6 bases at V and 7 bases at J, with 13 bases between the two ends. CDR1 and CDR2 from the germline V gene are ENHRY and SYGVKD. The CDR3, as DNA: TGTGCCATCAGCGGCGACCTCCTGGAGCAGTACTTC. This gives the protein CAISGDLLEQYF.

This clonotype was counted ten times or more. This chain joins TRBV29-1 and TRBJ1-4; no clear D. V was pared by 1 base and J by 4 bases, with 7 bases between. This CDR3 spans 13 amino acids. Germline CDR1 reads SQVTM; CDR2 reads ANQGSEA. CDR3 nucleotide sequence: TGCAGCGTTGAAGGCGGATATAATGAAAAACTGTTTTTT. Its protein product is CSVEGGYNEKLFF.

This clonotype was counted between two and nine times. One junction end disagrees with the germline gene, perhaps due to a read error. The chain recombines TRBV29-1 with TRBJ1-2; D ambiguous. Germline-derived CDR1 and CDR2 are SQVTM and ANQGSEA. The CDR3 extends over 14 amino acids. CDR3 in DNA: TGTGCTAGCAGCTTGGCCCGGGGAATGGGTGGCTACACCTTC. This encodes CASSLARGMGGYTF. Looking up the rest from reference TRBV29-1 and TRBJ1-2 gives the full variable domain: SAVISQKPSRDICQRGTSLTIQCQVDSQVTMMFWYRQQPGQSLTLIATANQGSEATYESGFVIDKFPISRPNLTFSTLTVSNMSPEDSSIYLCASSLARGMGGYTFGSGTRLTVV.